The rows below give T cell receptor beta chains drawn from one sample of a study of T cells in Graves' hyperthyroidism and ophthalmopathy. TCRdb independently ran MiXCR on the multiplex PCR reads; one entry per CDR3 protein. Here the sample spans hundreds of thousands of distinct CDR3 sequences, over 35% being singletons. Material: blood. These receptor sequences come from a man younger than 35 with Graves' hyperthyroidism. The CDR3 runs from the conserved cysteine through the conserved F or W. Fields, in order: D gene, J gene, V gene, clone size, CDR3 DNA, CDR3 protein. D genes are given only for firm matches. Some rows have no size entry. The others give once, few or many, or a class for an expanded clone.

TRBD1	TRBJ1-2	TRBV15	many	TGTGCCACCAGCAGAGAGGGACAGGGAGACTACACCTTC	CATSREGQGDYTF
.	TRBJ1-1	TRBV9	many	TGTGCCAGCAGCGTAACAGCCTTGAACACTGAAGCTTTCTTT	CASSVTALNTEAFF
TRBD2	TRBJ2-7	TRBV9	few	TGTGCCAGCAGCCCCGGGGGGGGGGCAGCCTACGAGCAGTACTTC	CASSPGGGAAYEQYF
.	TRBJ1-2	TRBV6-6	.	TGTGCCAGCAGCCCCCTGGCAGGCCGGGATGGCTACACCTTC	CASSPLAGRDGYTF
TRBD1	TRBJ2-2	TRBV6-5	few	TGTGCCAGCAGTTACTTCACAGGGGTCGGGGAGCTGTTTTTT	CASSYFTGVGELFF
.	TRBJ2-5	TRBV6-1	.	TGTGCCAGCAGTGAGGGGAGGGGGGCCCAGTACTTC	CASSEGRGAQYF
.	TRBJ2-7	TRBV25-1	many	TGTGCCAGCAGTGAATCTGGCCCGACCTACGAGCAGTACTTC	CASSESGPTYEQYF
TRBD1	TRBJ1-4	TRBV5-4	few	TGTGCCAGCAGTACGCAGGACAGGGAAAACGAAAAACTGTTTTTT	CASSTQDRENEKLFF
.	TRBJ1-5	TRBV19	.	TGTGCCAGTAGTAATCAGCCCTCTGGGGCTCAGCCCCAGCATTTT	CASSNQPSGAQPQHF
TRBD2	TRBJ2-7	TRBV9	few	TGTGCCAGCAGCCTCTTTAGCGGGGCCGCATACGAGCAGTACTTC	CASSLFSGAAYEQYF
TRBD1	TRBJ2-5	TRBV24-1	many	TGTGCCACCAGTGATCCTGGACAGGTAGGCCAAGAGACCCAGTACTTC	CATSDPGQVGQETQYF
.	TRBJ2-5	TRBV12-5	few	TGTGCTAGTGGTTTGGGGGTCGCAGAGACCCAGTACTTC	CASGLGVAETQYF
.	TRBJ2-5	TRBV7-9	.	TGTGCCAGCAGCTCGGATCAGGAATATCAGCCCCAGTACTTC	CASSSDQEYQPQYF
TRBD2	TRBJ2-7	TRBV7-9	.	TGTGCCAGCAGCGGGCCGGGACTAGCGGGAGCGCAGTACTTC	CASSGPGLAGAQYF
TRBD2	TRBJ2-5	TRBV29-1	.	TGCGGCGTTGAAACTAGCGGACCGGAGACCCAGTACTTC	CGVETSGPETQYF
TRBD1	TRBJ2-3	TRBV24-1	.	TGTGCCACCAGCGGACAGGGGGCAGATACGCAGTATTTT	CATSGQGADTQYF
.	TRBJ2-5	TRBV20-1	many	TGCAGTGCTAGAGACCTGACCGACTGGGAGACCCAGTACTTC	CSARDLTDWETQYF
.	TRBJ1-6	TRBV7-3	many	TGTGCCAGCAGCCCCTCAGGGAATGGGGATTCACCCCTCCACTTT	CASSPSGNGDSPLHF
.	TRBJ2-5	TRBV5-1	few	TGCGCCAGCAGGGGCCACCAAGAGACCCAGTACTTC	CASRGHQETQYF
TRBD2	TRBJ2-7	TRBV19	.	TGTGCCAGTAGTATAGATCGGGGGACTAGCGGGACTCCTCTCCACGAGCAGTACTTC	CASSIDRGTSGTPLHEQYF
.	TRBJ2-7	TRBV19	.	TGTGCCACCCGGGACGGCCCTACCCACGAGCAGTACTTC	CATRDGPTHEQYF
TRBD2	TRBJ2-5	TRBV12-3/TRBV12-4	.	TGTGCCAGCAGTTTCGGTGGGCGGGGGGGCGGAGAGACCCAGTACTTC	CASSFGGRGGGETQYF
.	TRBJ1-6	TRBV7-9	few	TGTGCCAGCAGCCCCCCCATTCCTCGGGCGAATTCACCCCTCCACTTT	CASSPPIPRANSPLHF
TRBD2	TRBJ2-5	TRBV7-2	.	TGTGCCAGCACCTTAAGGACTAGCGGAGCCTCGACCCAGTACTTC	CASTLRTSGASTQYF
TRBD1	TRBJ1-1	TRBV9	few	TGTGCCAGCAGCGTAGATTTGGACAGGGGAGGGGAGAACACTGAAGCTTTCTTT	CASSVDLDRGGENTEAFF
TRBD1	TRBJ1-2	TRBV25-1	.	TGTGCCAGCAGTGAGACAGGGACCCTCGATGGCTACACCTTC	CASSETGTLDGYTF
TRBD1	TRBJ1-5	TRBV15	.	TGTGCCACCAGCAGCGTAGCAGGGGGCGACGGGGAGCCCCAGCATTTT	CATSSVAGGDGEPQHF
.	TRBJ2-5	TRBV7-3	.	TGCGCCAGCAGCCAGGCCGGGACGGGGTGGCCCCAGTACTTC	CASSQAGTGWPQYF